This is a list of T cell receptor beta chains from one sample in a study of T cell responses to AZD1222 COVID-19 vaccine. This table comes from immunoSEQ multiplex PCR, and its TCRdb copy is limited to in-frame clones, with some not included. The data show some 110,000 clones, with 89% seen just once and 44% held by the top ten. The sample consisted of peripheral blood, taken 28 days after the second AZD1222 dose. The source is an adult who received the AZD1222 COVID-19 vaccine. The CDR3 runs from the conserved cysteine through the conserved F or W. The D gene is left open where the match is weak. Clone size appears in some rows only: once, few, many, or a class for an expanded clone.

TRBV6-5	NA	13	TRBJ2-3	NA	TGTGCCAGCTCAACGGGACGGGGTGATACGCAGTATTTT	CASSTGRGDTQYF
TRBV6-5	NA	14	TRBJ1-1	NA	TGTGCCAGCAGTTACCCGTCCGGGACAACTGAAGCTTTCTTT	CASSYPSGTTEAFF
TRBV7-6	NA	15	TRBJ1-3	NA	TGTGCCAGCAGCGCAACTCAGGGGACTGGAAACACCATATATTTT	CASSATQGTGNTIYF
TRBV7-2	NA	15	TRBJ2-1	TRBD1	TGTGCCAGCAGCTTAGCTCCAGGGGGCCGGGATGAGCAGTTCTTC	CASSLAPGGRDEQFF
TRBV4-3	once	15	TRBJ1-2	NA	TGCGCCAGCAGCCAAGAAAGCCCAGGGCTTAGTCGCTACACCTTC	CASSQESPGLSRYTF
TRBV7-9	NA	13	TRBJ2-3	NA	TGTGCCAGCAGCTTAGTGGTGACAAATACGCAGTATTTT	CASSLVVTNTQYF
TRBV19	NA	16	TRBJ1-5	TRBD1	TGTGCCAGTAGTATAGCTGGGACAGGGGTCAATCAGCCCCAGCATTTT	CASSIAGTGVNQPQHF
TRBV19	NA	14	TRBJ1-5	NA	TGTGCCAGTACCGGACAGTTCAGCAATCAGCCCCAGCATTTT	CASTGQFSNQPQHF
TRBV11-2	NA	14	TRBJ2-1	NA	TGTGCCAGCAGCTTACAGGACTCCTACAATGAGCAGTTCTTC	CASSLQDSYNEQFF
TRBV11-2	once	14	TRBJ2-7	NA	TGTGCCACCAAGAGGGGACACTCCTCCTACGAGCAGTACTTC	CATKRGHSSYEQYF
TRBV9	NA	14	TRBJ1-5	TRBD1	TGTGCCAGCAGCGGAGGGGGCAGCAATCAGCCCCAGCATTTT	CASSGGGSNQPQHF
TRBV7-8	NA	16	TRBJ1-1	NA	TGTGCCAGCAGCCGAGCTGACAGTAGAATGAACACTGAAGCTTTCTTT	CASSRADSRMNTEAFF
TRBV29-1	NA	14	TRBJ1-2	NA	TGCAGCGTTGAGTCGGCAGGGGATCGCTATGGCTACACCTTC	CSVESAGDRYGYTF
TRBV28	NA	12	TRBJ2-3	NA	TGTGCCAGCAGTTTATTCACAGATACGCAGTATTTT	CASSLFTDTQYF
TRBV28	NA	13	TRBJ1-2	NA	TGTGCCAGCAGCCTGGGGGGGACAAATGGCTACACCTTC	CASSLGGTNGYTF
TRBV19	NA	15	TRBJ2-1	NA	TGTGCCAGTAGTACCCTTAGTGGATCCTACAATGAGCAGTTCTTC	CASSTLSGSYNEQFF
TRBV6-6	NA	13	TRBJ2-3	NA	TGTGCCAGCAGGGAAGTTGGAACAGATACGCAGTATTTT	CASREVGTDTQYF